What follows describes a single T cell receptor beta chain. Its cognate antigen is unknown. Germline-derived CDR1 and CDR2 are SGDLS and YYNGEE. The J segment lost 7 bases and the V segment lost 6 bases, leaving 7 bases of the junction unmatched. The CDR3 has 14 amino acids. Sample-barcoded 5' priming and a J-beta primer mix drove a second PCR of roughly 7 to 11 cycles. Each cDNA molecule was tagged by a template-switch adaptor with 12 random nucleotides. MiXCR, applied by TCRdb to the 5' RACE reads, yields one record per CDR3 protein. Found here are under 2 million distinct CDR3 sequences, approximately 32% of them singletons; the top ten hold approximately 10%. Each donor was a healthy Caucasian individual from Russia, aged roughly 6 to 90. This specimen belongs to a study of blood T cells in healthy people across ages. Study observations and caveats: Naive and antigen-experienced cells were not separated, limiting conclusive comparison. In older individuals, TCR beta diversity per million T cells was lower, falling roughly linearly with age.

The J gene is TRBJ2-1, the V gene TRBV9, with TRBD2 identical over 10 bases. The receptor was derived from a woman aged 25 to 39 in good health. Input material: blood. The CDR3 loop is CASNRLAGANEQFF. CDR3 DNA: TGTGCCAGCAATAGGCTAGCGGGAGCGAATGAGCAGTTCTTC.